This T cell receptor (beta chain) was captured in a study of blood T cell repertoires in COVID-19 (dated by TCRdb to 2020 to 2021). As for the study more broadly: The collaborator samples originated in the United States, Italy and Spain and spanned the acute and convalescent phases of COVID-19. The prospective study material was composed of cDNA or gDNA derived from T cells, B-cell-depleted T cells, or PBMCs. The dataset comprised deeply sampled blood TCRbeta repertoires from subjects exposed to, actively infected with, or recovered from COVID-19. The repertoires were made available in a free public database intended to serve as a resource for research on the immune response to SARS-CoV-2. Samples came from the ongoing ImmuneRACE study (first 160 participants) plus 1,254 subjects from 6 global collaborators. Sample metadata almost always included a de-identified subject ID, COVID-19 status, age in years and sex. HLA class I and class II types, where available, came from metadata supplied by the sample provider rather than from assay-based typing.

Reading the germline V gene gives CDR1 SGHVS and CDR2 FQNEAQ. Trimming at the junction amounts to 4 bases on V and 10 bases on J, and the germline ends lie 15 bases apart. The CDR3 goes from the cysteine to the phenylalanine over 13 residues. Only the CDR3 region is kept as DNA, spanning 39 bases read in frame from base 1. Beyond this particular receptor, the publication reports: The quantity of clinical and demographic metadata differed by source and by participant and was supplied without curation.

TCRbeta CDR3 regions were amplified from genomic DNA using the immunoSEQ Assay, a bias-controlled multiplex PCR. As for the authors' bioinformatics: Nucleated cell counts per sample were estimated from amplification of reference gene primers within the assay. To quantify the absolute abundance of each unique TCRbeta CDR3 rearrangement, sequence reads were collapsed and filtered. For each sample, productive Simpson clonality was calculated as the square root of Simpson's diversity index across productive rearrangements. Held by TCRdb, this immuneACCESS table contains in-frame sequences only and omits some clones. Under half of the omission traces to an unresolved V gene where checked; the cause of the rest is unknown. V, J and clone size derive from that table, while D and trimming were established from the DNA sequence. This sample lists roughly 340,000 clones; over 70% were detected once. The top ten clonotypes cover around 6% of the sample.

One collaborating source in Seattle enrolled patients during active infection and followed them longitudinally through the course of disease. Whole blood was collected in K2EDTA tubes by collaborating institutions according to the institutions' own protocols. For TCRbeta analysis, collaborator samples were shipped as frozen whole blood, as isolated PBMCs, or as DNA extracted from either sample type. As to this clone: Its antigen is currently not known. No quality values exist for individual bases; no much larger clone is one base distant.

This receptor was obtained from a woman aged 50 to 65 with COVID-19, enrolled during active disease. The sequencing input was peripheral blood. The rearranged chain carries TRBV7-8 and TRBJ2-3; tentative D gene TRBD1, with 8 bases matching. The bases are TGTGCCAGCAGCTATACAGGGGGGGAGTCGCAGTATTTT. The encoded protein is CASSYTGGESQYF.